The 25 T cell receptor beta chains below all came from one sample that was sequenced in a study of identical twins. TCRdb ran MiXCR on the 5' RACE reads and lists one entry per CDR3 protein. The sample lists 400,000 or so distinct CDR3 sequences, roughly 10% occurring once. Sequencing was done on a sample of naive T cells sorted from blood. The receptors originated from a woman between 45 and 60 years old in good health.

The V and J genes are TRBV10-2 and TRBJ2-3; D is ambiguous. The CDR3 contains 11 residues. Germline V CDR1 and CDR2: WSHSY, SAAADI. Trimming shortened V by 10 bases and J by 1 base, and 6 bases separated the two germline ends. DNA for the CDR3: TGCGCCACCCGAGGCACAGATACGCAGTATTTT. Its protein is CATRGTDTQYF.

This clonotype turned up a few times. The V and J genes are TRBV12-5 and TRBJ1-1; D ambiguous. Germline V gene sequence: CDR1 LGHNT, CDR2 FRNRAP. Trimming cost V 2 bases and J 5 bases, with 21 bases left between them. CDR3 size: 17 residues. CDR3 sequence reads: CASGLPENYLKGTEAFF. In DNA, the CDR3 is TGTGCTAGTGGTTTGCCCGAAAATTACTTGAAAGGGACTGAAGCTTTCTTT.

The CDR3, as DNA: TGTGCCAGCAGCGATTTCTCTAGCGGCCAATACAATGAGCAGTTCTTC. Encoded protein: CASSDFSSGQYNEQFF. V usage is TRBV9 and J usage is TRBJ2-1; TRBD2 agrees at 7 bases. Trimming cost V 3 bases and J 4 bases; bases outside gene matches: 10. Germline loops: CDR1 SGDLS, CDR2 YYNGEE. The length of the CDR3 is 16 residues.

This clonotype was counted between two and nine times. The gene calls are TRBV9 and TRBJ1-3; possible D gene TRBD1, 6 bases. With 1 base removed from V and 7 bases from J, the gap between germline ends came to 9 bases. The CDR3 is made up of 13 amino acids. Looked up from germline, CDR1 is SGDLS and CDR2 is YYNGEE. This CDR3 is CASSVRRGNTIYF. CDR3 nucleotide sequence: TGTGCCAGCAGCGTAAGGAGGGGGAACACCATATATTTT. Together with reference TRBV9 and TRBJ1-3, the CDR3 gives the full variable domain: DSGVTQTPKHLITATGQRVTLRCSPRSGDLSVYWYQQSLDQGLQFLIQYYNGEERAKGNILERFSAQQFPDLHSELNLSSLELGDSALYFCASSVRRGNTIYFGEGSWLTVV.

CDR3 residues: CSARDFTSGRFGEQFF. Here the CDR3 DNA reads TGCAGTGCTAGAGATTTTACTAGCGGGAGGTTCGGAGAGCAGTTCTTC. The chain recombines TRBV20-1 with TRBJ2-1; 12 positions agree with TRBD2. This CDR3 has 16 amino acids. CDR1 and CDR2 from the germline V gene are DFQATT and SNEGSKA (reference sequence). J was trimmed by 10 bases and V by 0 bases; bases with no gene match: 10.

There are a few counts of this clonotype. The chain is built from TRBV5-1 and TRBJ2-2, with D hard to call. Germline V CDR1 and CDR2: SGHRS, YFSETQ. Trimming removed 0 bases from V and 3 bases from J, with 9 bases in between. The CDR3 has 15 amino acids. The CDR3: CASSLVVDHTGELFF. The CDR3 DNA is TGCGCCAGCAGCTTGGTGGTAGACCACACCGGGGAGCTGTTTTTT.

This clonotype turned up a few times. The J gene is TRBJ2-7, the V gene TRBV12-3 or TRBV12-4, with a tentative D call TRBD2 (6 bases). This CDR3 comprises 14 residues. V was pared by 5 bases and J by 6 bases, with 17 bases between. CDR3: CASSPGLVLGEQYF. In nucleotides, the CDR3 is TGTGCCAGCAGTCCGGGACTCGTGTTGGGCGAGCAGTACTTC.

This clonotype was counted at least ten times. The chain uses TRBV5-1 and TRBJ1-4, with D possibly TRBD1 on 6 matching bases. V lost 0 bases to trimming and J lost 7 bases, with 19 bases between them. The CDR3 spans 17 residues. Germline lookup yields CDR1 SGHRS and CDR2 YFSETQ. The CDR3 reads CASSLGIQGTGTEKLFF. The CDR3 nucleotides read TGCGCCAGCAGCTTGGGCATCCAGGGGACCGGAACTGAAAAACTGTTTTTT.

V and J are TRBV6-5 and TRBJ2-7, with D possibly being TRBD1 or TRBD2 (5 bases each). V was clipped by 7 bases and J by 6 bases, with 10 bases between them. This CDR3 region has 11 residues. CDR1 is MNHEY, CDR2 SVGAGI, per germline. The CDR3 is CASTWGTEQYF. CDR3 sequence (DNA): TGTGCCAGCACCTGGGGGACCGAGCAGTACTTC.

This clonotype was seen many times. The gene calls are TRBV27 and TRBJ2-1; D is undetermined. Germline loops: CDR1 MNHEY, CDR2 SMNVEV (reference sequence). Trimming took off 3 bases at V and 2 bases at J, with 11 bases between the two ends. This CDR3 is built from 15 residues. The CDR3 protein is CASSFKQAPYNEQFF. CDR3 DNA: TGTGCCAGCAGTTTTAAACAAGCCCCCTACAATGAGCAGTTCTTC.

This clonotype has ten or more counts. J is TRBJ2-3 and V is TRBV3-1, with D hard to call. V shed 0 bases and J shed 0 bases, with 4 bases lying between them. The CDR3 totals 14 residues. The V gene's germline CDR1 is LGHDT and CDR2 YNNKEL (reference sequence). The CDR3 coding sequence is TGTGCCAGCAGCCAAGATGCGAGCACAGATACGCAGTATTTT. The encoded protein is CASSQDASTDTQYF.

This clonotype was counted a few times. This chain uses TRBV7-3 with TRBJ1-5; D may be TRBD1 (5 bases). The CDR3 length is 17 residues. Germline V gives CDR1 SGHTA, CDR2 FQGTGA. V was shortened by 3 bases and J by 4 bases, with 19 bases between the two germline ends. This chain's CDR3 is CASSFWGRVTGNQPQHF. CDR3 DNA: TGTGCCAGCAGCTTTTGGGGACGGGTGACGGGGAATCAGCCCCAGCATTTT.

DNA for the CDR3: TGCGCCAGCAGCTATACTCAGGGGGCACTTGGAAACACCATATATTTT. This encodes CASSYTQGALGNTIYF. The genes are TRBV5-1 and TRBJ1-3, with TRBD1 matching 8 bases. CDR3 length: 16 residues. V lost 3 bases, J lost 3 bases, and 8 bases stayed unmatched. Germline values: CDR1 SGHRS, CDR2 YFSETQ.

This chain uses TRBV18 with TRBJ1-2; D call uncertain. The CDR3 runs 13 residues. Germline loops: CDR1 KGHSH, CDR2 LQKENI. Between the trimmed V and J ends, which lost 5 bases and 2 bases, there was a span of 9 bases. The CDR3 region is CASSSTPNYGYTF. In DNA, the CDR3 is TGTGCCAGCTCATCGACGCCAAACTATGGCTACACCTTC.

A few counts support this clonotype. The chain couples TRBV2 to TRBJ2-3; D gene ambiguous. Germline CDR1 is SNHLY and CDR2 is FYNNEI. V lost 4 bases, J lost 11 bases, and 13 bases lay in between. The CDR3 length is 12 residues. This CDR3 is CASSGDFEVQYF. CDR3 coding DNA: TGTGCCAGCAGTGGAGACTTTGAGGTGCAGTATTTT.

This clonotype occurred many times. This chain uses TRBV5-6 with TRBJ2-1; 7 bases fit TRBD2. V shed 4 bases, J shed 0 bases, and the junction held 7 bases outside the gene matches. Germline V gene data show CDR1 as SGHDT and CDR2 as YYEEEE. The CDR3 is 16 residues long. The chain's CDR3 is CASSRTSVSSYNEQFF. The CDR3 nucleotides read TGTGCCAGCAGCCGTACTAGCGTTAGCTCCTACAATGAGCAGTTCTTC.

This clonotype was picked up a small number of times. The V call is TRBV27, the J call TRBJ2-5; TRBD1 agrees at 8 bases. Germline CDR1 is MNHEY and CDR2 is SMNVEV (reference sequence). The CDR3 covers 16 residues. V was clipped by 5 bases and J by 1 base; unmatched bases: 9. CDR3 in DNA: TGTGCCAGCAGTGTTGGGACAGGTCTTTTCCAAGAGACCCAGTACTTC. Its translation: CASSVGTGLFQETQYF.

The chain recombines TRBV4-1 with TRBJ2-3, with D possibly being TRBD1 (6 bases). This CDR3 contains 14 residues. The germline V gene has CDR1 MGHRA and CDR2 YSYEKL. The V gene lost 3 bases and the J gene lost 2 bases, with 9 bases spanning the gap. The CDR3 region has the DNA TGCGCCAGCAGCCAGAACAGGGTCACAGATACGCAGTATTTT. Protein: CASSQNRVTDTQYF.

This clonotype was found many times. The chain joins TRBV12-3 or TRBV12-4 to TRBJ2-7; 8 bases line up with TRBD1. V lost 2 bases, J lost 1 base, and 4 bases stayed unmatched. The CDR3 is 15 amino acids. CDR3 region: CASSLKTGVSYEQYF. CDR3 DNA: TGTGCCAGCAGTTTAAAGACAGGGGTATCCTACGAGCAGTACTTC.

The J gene is TRBJ2-7, the V gene TRBV2; D may correspond to TRBD1 or TRBD2 (5 bases each). The germline V gene has CDR1 SNHLY and CDR2 FYNNEI. Deletions cut 1 base from V and 2 bases from J, with 9 bases between. The CDR3 covers 14 residues. The CDR3 is CASSEGGRTYEQYV. CDR3 nucleotides: TGTGCCAGCAGTGAAGGGGGGAGAACCTACGAGCAGTACGTC.

This chain uses TRBV29-1 with TRBJ1-1; D is uncertain. The CDR3 consists of 14 residues. The germline CDR1 and CDR2 sequences are SQVTM and ANQGSEA. Trimming pared 1 base from V and 6 bases from J, leaving 15 bases between. As DNA, the CDR3 is TGCAGCGTTGAAGCGAGGGTAGGCGGCGCTGAAGCTTTCTTT. Protein product: CSVEARVGGAEAFF.

The sample holds many counts of this clonotype. The gene calls are TRBV29-1 and TRBJ2-3; the D gene is possibly TRBD2 (5 bases). V was cut by 6 bases and J by 0 bases, with 7 bases left in between. Per germline, CDR1 SQVTM and CDR2 ANQGSEA. The CDR3 runs to 12 residues. CDR3 bases: TGCAGCGTGGACTCTAGCACAGATACGCAGTATTTT. It is translated as CSVDSSTDTQYF.

This clonotype was observed many times. This chain links TRBV5-1 with TRBJ2-7; a weak D match, TRBD1 (6 bases). Germline V lookup: CDR1 SGHRS, CDR2 YFSETQ. The V end lost 4 bases, the J end lost 2 bases, and 13 bases lay between the germline ends. CDR3 length: 14 amino acids. CDR3: CASSPGVSTYEQYF. DNA for the CDR3: TGCGCCAGCAGCCCAGGGGTATCTACCTACGAGCAGTACTTC. The full variable domain, its missing parts supplied by reference TRBV5-1 and TRBJ2-7, is KAGVTQTPRYLIKTRGQQVTLSCSPISGHRSVSWYQQTPGQGLQFLFEYFSETQRNKGNFPGRFSGRQFSNSRSEMNVSTLELGDSALYLCASSPGVSTYEQYFGPGTRLTVT.

This clonotype was observed a few times. The V call is TRBV7-9, the J call TRBJ1-2; D not resolved. The CDR3 is 15 residues long. Trimming removed 5 bases at V and 1 base at J, with 14 bases between. The germline CDR1 and CDR2 sequences are SEHNR and FQNEAQ (reference sequence). The CDR3 nucleotides read TGTGCCAGCAGCCTCCTAAACCACATTAACTATGGCTACACCTTC. The encoded protein is CASSLLNHINYGYTF.

This clonotype was seen ten or more times. The rearrangement joins TRBV12-3 or TRBV12-4 to TRBJ2-2; maybe TRBD1 (5 bases). Deletions cut 3 bases from V and 2 bases from J, with 16 bases between. The CDR3 totals 17 residues. The CDR3 nucleotides read TGTGCCAGCAGTTTTCAACGGACACCAAGTAACACCGGGGAGCTGTTTTTT. Translated, it gives CASSFQRTPSNTGELFF.